This is a list of T cell receptor beta chains from one sample in a study of cytomegalovirus exposure and HLA in healthy donors. Generated by immunoSEQ multiplex PCR, the TCRdb table keeps only in-frame clones and is missing some. Altogether 250,000 to 350,000 clones are present, about nine tenths being singletons, with the ten largest covering roughly 1.1%. The sample taken for sequencing was PBMCs. All receptors derive from a woman aged 30 to 39 in good health and CMV-seropositive. CDR3s leave out the opening cysteine and the closing phenylalanine or tryptophan. Fields, in order: clone size, V gene, CDR3 protein. A clone size is listed for some rows: how often the clone was seen (once, few, many), or a class if it is expanded.

>-|TRBV29-1
SVAGRDSTYEQY
>-|TRBV19
ASSLTRGRTEAF
>-|TRBV9
ASSVKGLAGSTGELF
>-|TRBV7-8
ASSFQDEQY
>once|TRBV6-5
ASSYSLLGLYEQY
>-|TRBV9
ASDRGSGGGYT
>-|TRBV9
ASGGADTEAF
>-|TRBV25-1
ASSLLAGSTDTQY
>-|TRBV7-9
ASRRSQVTGELF
>-|TRBV5-6
ASSLGAGSNYGYT
>-|TRBV19
ASSPAGGGYGYT
>-|TRBV5-8
ASSLKQF
>-|TRBV28
ASSLRRGSQETQY
>-|TRBV13
ASSADGLSSYNEQF
>-|TRBV14
ASSVHWDEQY
>-|TRBV9
ASSPGQGASAF
>-|TRBV6-5
ASRPRGEYGYT
>few|TRBV19
ASSKRTGGPSEQY
>-|TRBV5-1
ASSQLTRQETQY
>-|TRBV28
ASSRLGLNTEAF
>-|TRBV30
AWSGQGWNIQY
>-|TRBV19
ASSIGTDPEAF
>once|TRBV29-1
SVSGGPDRTDTQY
>few|TRBV29-1
SVGGSYGYT
>-|TRBV4-1
ASSQEGTLPPG
>-|TRBV28
ASSLPQGGGAEIRQY
>once|TRBV6-5
ASSYLEGGRAF